Each of the 5 T cell receptor beta chains below was sequenced from the same sample in a study of CD8+ T cells in alopecia areata. cDNA reverse transcribed from extracted RNA served as the sequencing template. Using immunoSEQ multiplex PCR, the repertoire was profiled, and TCRdb retains in-frame clones only, with some absent. This sample has around 190,000 clones, with more than 50% found just once. Material for sequencing was CD8+ T cells sorted from blood. These receptor sequences come from a human donor in good health.

V and J are TRBV25-1 and TRBJ2-4; D remains unclear. Germline CDR1 reads MGHDK; CDR2 reads SYGVNS. The CDR3 sequence is 15 residues long. V was clipped by 2 bases and J by 7 bases, with 15 bases between them. CDR3 bases: TGTGCCAGCAGTGAAATAGGTTCGATCTTTAACATTCAGTACTTC. It yields the protein CASSEIGSIFNIQYF.

The chain couples TRBV7-9 to TRBJ2-7; D is possibly TRBD2 (6 bases). CDR3 size: 16 residues. Germline V gene data show CDR1 as SEHNR and CDR2 as FQNEAQ (reference sequence). The germline V and J ends were trimmed by 1 base and 0 bases, with 13 bases remaining between them. CDR3 sequence reads: CASSLVGGLNSYEQYF. The CDR3 coding sequence is TGTGCCAGCAGCTTAGTTGGAGGACTAAACTCCTACGAGCAGTACTTC. Combining the CDR3 with reference TRBV7-9 and TRBJ2-7 gives the whole variable domain DTGVSQNPRHKITKRGQNVTFRCDPISEHNRLYWYRQTLGQGPEFLTYFQNEAQLEKSRLLSDRFSAERPKGSFSTLEIQRTEQGDSAMYLCASSLVGGLNSYEQYFGPGTRLTVT.

This clone has only one observation. The chain has TRBV12-5 and TRBJ2-5; weak D call: TRBD2 (5 bases). Per germline, CDR1 LGHNT and CDR2 FRNRAP. The CDR3 contains 15 residues. Trimming shortened V by 6 bases and J by 0 bases, and 14 bases separated the two germline ends. CDR3 residues: CASGPGGQNQETQYF. The CDR3, as DNA: TGTGCTAGTGGCCCCGGAGGCCAGAACCAAGAGACCCAGTACTTC.

This clone was recorded a few times. The chain has TRBV28 and TRBJ1-1, with no clear D. From germline, CDR1 is MDHEN and CDR2 SYDVKM. This CDR3 spans 17 amino acids. V shed 1 base and J shed 0 bases, with 15 bases lying between them. The CDR3: CASSLYEDGSLNTEAFF. In nucleotides, the CDR3 is TGTGCCAGCAGTTTATACGAGGACGGAAGTTTGAACACTGAAGCTTTCTTT.

V is TRBV5-6 and J is TRBJ2-3; 11 nucleotides line up with TRBD2. The CDR3 extends over 17 amino acids. V trimming: 0 bases; J trimming: 0 bases; junction bases outside the gene matches: 3. Germline loops: CDR1 SGHDT, CDR2 YYEEEE. CDR3 DNA sequence: TGTGCCAGCAGCTTGGGACTAGCGGGACGCAGCACAGATACGCAGTATTTT. This gives the protein CASSLGLAGRSTDTQYF.